This T cell receptor (beta chain) was retrieved from a study of cytomegalovirus exposure and HLA in healthy donors. Using immunoSEQ multiplex PCR, the repertoire was profiled, and TCRdb retains in-frame clones only, with some absent. Here the sample spans 85,000 to 120,000 clones, roughly 95% being singletons. This CDR3 region has 15 residues. Germline V gives CDR1 SSHAT, CDR2 FNYEAQ (reference sequence). The donors were members of the roughly 130-subject validation cohort (separate from the roughly 680-subject first cohort). Notes on this clone: At one end the junction does not follow the germline gene, possibly because of a read error.

The receptor's source is a woman under 30 in good health and CMV-seronegative. The V call is TRBV7-7, the J call TRBJ2-3; 11 bases are shared with TRBD2. Sequencing was performed on PBMCs. DNA for the CDR3: TGTGCTAGCAGCTTGGTAGCGGGGGGGACAGATACGCAGTATTTT. Translated, it gives CASSLVAGGTDTQYF.